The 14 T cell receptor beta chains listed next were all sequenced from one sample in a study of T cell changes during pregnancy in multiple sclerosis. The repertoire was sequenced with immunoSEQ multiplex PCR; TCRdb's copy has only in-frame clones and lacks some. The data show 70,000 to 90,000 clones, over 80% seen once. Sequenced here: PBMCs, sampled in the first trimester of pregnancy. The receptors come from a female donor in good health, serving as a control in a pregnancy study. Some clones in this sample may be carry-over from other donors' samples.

The CDR3 region has the DNA TGTGCCAGCAGTGACTGGCAGGGGGAGGGCTACACCTTC. This sequence encodes CASSDWQGEGYTF. The chain carries TRBV2 and TRBJ1-2, with TRBD1 matching 7 bases. The CDR3 is 13 amino acids. The junction had 6 bases not matched to a gene; V was cut back by 3 bases and J by 8 bases. The germline gives CDR1 SNHLY, CDR2 FYNNEI.

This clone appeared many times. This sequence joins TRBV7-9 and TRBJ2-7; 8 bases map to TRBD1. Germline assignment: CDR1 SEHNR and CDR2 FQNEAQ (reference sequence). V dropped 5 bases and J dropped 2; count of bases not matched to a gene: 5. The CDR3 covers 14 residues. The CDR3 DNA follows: TGTGCCAGCAGCCAGGGACAGGTTACCTACGAGCAGTACTTC. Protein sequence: CASSQGQVTYEQYF.

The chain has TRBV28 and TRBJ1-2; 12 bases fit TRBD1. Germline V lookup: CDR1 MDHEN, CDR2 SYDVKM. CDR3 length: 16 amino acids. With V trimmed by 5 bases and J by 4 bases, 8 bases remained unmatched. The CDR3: CASSAPPGQGAYGYTF. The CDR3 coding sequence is TGTGCCAGCAGTGCCCCTCCGGGACAGGGGGCCTATGGCTACACCTTC.

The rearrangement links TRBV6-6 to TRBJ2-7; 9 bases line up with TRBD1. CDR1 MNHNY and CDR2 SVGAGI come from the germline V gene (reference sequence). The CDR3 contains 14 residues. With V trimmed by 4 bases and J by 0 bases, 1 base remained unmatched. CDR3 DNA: TGTGCCAGCAGTTGGGGACAGGGCTCCTACGAGCAGTACTTC. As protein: CASSWGQGSYEQYF.

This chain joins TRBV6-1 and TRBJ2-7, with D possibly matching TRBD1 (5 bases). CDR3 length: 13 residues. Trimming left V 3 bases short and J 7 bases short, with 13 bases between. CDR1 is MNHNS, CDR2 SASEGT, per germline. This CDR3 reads CASSEVWGLEQYF. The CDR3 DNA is TGTGCCAGCAGTGAGGTTTGGGGCCTTGAGCAGTACTTC.

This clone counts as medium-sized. The CDR3 reads CASSQRDNGYTF. CDR3 nucleotides: TGTGCCAGCAGCCAACGGGACAATGGCTACACCTTC. The V call is TRBV4-2, the J call TRBJ1-2; perhaps TRBD1 as D (6 bases). V lost 2 bases, J lost 6 bases, and 7 bases lay in between. Germline lookup yields CDR1 LGHNA and CDR2 YNFKEQ. This CDR3 has 12 residues.

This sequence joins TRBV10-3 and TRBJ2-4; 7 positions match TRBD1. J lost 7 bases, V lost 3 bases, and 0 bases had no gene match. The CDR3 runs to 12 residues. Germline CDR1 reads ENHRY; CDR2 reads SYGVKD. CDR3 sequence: CAISDRGNIQYF. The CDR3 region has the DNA TGTGCCATCAGTGACAGGGGGAACATTCAGTACTTC.

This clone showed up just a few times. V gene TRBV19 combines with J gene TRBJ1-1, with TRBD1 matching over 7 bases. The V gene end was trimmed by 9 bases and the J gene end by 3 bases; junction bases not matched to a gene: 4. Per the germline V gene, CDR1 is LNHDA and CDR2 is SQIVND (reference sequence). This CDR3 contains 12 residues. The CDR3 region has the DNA TGTGCCAGCAGACAGGGAGACACTGAAGCTTTCTTT. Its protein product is CASRQGDTEAFF.

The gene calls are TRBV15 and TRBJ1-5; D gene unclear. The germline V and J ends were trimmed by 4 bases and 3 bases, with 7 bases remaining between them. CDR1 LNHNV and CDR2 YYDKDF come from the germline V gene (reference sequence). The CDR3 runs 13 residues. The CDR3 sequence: CATSNSYNQPQHF. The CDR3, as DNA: TGTGCCACCAGCAACAGTTACAATCAGCCCCAGCATTTT.

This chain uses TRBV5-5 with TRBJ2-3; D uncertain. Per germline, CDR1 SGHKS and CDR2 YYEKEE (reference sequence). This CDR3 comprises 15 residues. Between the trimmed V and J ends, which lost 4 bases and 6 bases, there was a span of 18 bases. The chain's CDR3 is CASSPDWIMYDTQYF. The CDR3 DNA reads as TGTGCCAGCAGCCCTGACTGGATAATGTATGATACGCAGTATTTT.

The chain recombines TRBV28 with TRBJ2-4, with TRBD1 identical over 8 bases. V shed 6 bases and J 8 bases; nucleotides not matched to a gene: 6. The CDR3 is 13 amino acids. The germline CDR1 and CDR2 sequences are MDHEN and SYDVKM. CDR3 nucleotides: TGTGCCAGCAGGGCAGGGGGCTTGGACATTCAGTACTTC. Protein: CASRAGGLDIQYF.

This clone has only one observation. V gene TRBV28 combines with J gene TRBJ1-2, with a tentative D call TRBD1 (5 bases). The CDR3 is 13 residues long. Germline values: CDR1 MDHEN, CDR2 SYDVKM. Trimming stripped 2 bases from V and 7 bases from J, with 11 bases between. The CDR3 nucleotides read TGTGCCAGCAGTTTAGGGCAGGGACTTGGCTACACCTTC. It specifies CASSLGQGLGYTF.

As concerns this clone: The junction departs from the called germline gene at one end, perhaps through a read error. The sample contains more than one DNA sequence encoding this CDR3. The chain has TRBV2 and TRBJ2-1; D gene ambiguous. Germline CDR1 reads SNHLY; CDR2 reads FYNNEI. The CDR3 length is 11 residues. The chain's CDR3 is CASSEYKEQFF. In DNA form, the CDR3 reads TGTGCCAGCAGTGAGTACAAAGAGCAGTTCTTC.

The CDR3 loop reads CASSSSGGYTF. CDR3 DNA: TGTGCCAGCAGTTCCTCGGGAGGCTACACCTTC. This chain uses TRBV2 with TRBJ1-2; D is uncertain. Trimming removed 5 bases at V and 8 bases at J, with 9 bases between. Germline V gives CDR1 SNHLY, CDR2 FYNNEI. The CDR3 runs to 11 residues.